These 5 T cell receptor beta chains originate from one sample sequenced in a study of beta chain features in type 1 diabetes. The study reverse transcribed the entire isolated RNA, so it sequenced expressed TCRB transcripts. Only in-frame clones appear in the TCRdb table, and some are missing; sequencing was by immunoSEQ multiplex PCR. Among hundreds of thousands of clones, 8% were seen once, and the ten largest hold under 0.5%. Sample: central memory CD4+ T cells from blood. The receptors derive from a woman aged 18-29 years in good health.

This clone occurred a few times. The chain couples TRBV12-5 to TRBJ1-2, with D perhaps TRBD1 (6 bases). The CDR3 spans 16 residues. Germline values: CDR1 LGHNT, CDR2 FRNRAP. V was pared by 1 base and J by 8 bases, with 20 bases between. The CDR3 loop reads CASGLGLRQGYVGYTF. The CDR3 region has the DNA TGTGCTAGTGGTTTGGGGCTCCGCCAGGGGTATGTCGGCTACACCTTC.

In regard to this clone: The same CDR3 is also encoded by other DNA sequences in this sample. The chain employs TRBV7-3 and TRBJ2-5, with TRBD1 matching 8 bases. V was clipped by 5 bases and J by 2 bases; unmatched bases: 1. CDR1 SGHTA and CDR2 FQGTGA come from the germline V gene. The CDR3 runs to 13 residues. The CDR3 loop reads CASSRDRQETQYF. The CDR3 coding sequence is TGTGCCAGCAGCAGGGACAGGCAAGAGACCCAGTACTTC.

The CDR3 nucleotides are TGTGCCAGCAGTTACCAGGGTTCAGGTGAAAAACTGTTTTTT. It is translated as CASSYQGSGEKLFF. The chain joins TRBV6-5 to TRBJ1-4; maybe TRBD1 (5 bases). CDR3 length: 14 residues. Looked up from germline, CDR1 is MNHEY and CDR2 is SVGAGI. Deletions cut 2 bases from V and 7 bases from J, with 11 bases between.

V gene TRBV2 combines with J gene TRBJ1-4, with D possibly TRBD1 on 5 matching bases. The CDR3 consists of 15 residues. Germline V lookup: CDR1 SNHLY, CDR2 FYNNEI. The V end lost 4 bases, the J end lost 8 bases, and 17 bases lay between the germline ends. CDR3 residues: CASSVRGGPGEKLFF. The CDR3 DNA reads as TGTGCCAGCAGTGTTCGGGGCGGTCCGGGGGAAAAACTGTTTTTT.

This chain uses TRBV7-9 with TRBJ2-1; 7 positions match TRBD1. The junction had 4 bases not matched to a gene; V was cut back by 5 bases and J by 0 bases. The CDR3 contains 15 residues. CDR1 is SEHNR and CDR2 is FQNEAQ in the germline V gene (reference sequence). The CDR3 protein is CASSRRQGSYNEQFF. The CDR3 coding sequence is TGTGCCAGCAGCAGGCGACAGGGCTCCTACAATGAGCAGTTCTTC.